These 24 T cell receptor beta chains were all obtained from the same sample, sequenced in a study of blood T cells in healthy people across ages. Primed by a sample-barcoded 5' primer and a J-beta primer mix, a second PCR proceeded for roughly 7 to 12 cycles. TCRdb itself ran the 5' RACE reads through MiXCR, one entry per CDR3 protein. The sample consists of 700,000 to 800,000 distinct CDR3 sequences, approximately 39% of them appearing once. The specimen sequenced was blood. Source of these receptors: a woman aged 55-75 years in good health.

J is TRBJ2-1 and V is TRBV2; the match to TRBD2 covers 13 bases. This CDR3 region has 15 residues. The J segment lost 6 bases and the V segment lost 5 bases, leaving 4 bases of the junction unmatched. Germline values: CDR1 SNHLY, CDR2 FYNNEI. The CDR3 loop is CASSLGTSGVNEQFF. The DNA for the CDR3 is TGTGCCAGCAGTCTAGGGACTAGCGGGGTCAATGAGCAGTTCTTC.

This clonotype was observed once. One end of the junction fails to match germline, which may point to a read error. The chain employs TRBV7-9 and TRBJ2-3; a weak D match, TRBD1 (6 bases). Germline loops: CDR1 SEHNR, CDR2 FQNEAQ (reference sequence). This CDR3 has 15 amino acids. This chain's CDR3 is CVSSSWTVTTDTQYF. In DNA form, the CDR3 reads TGTGTCAGCAGCTCATGGACAGTGACGACAGATACGCAGTATTTT.

The CDR3 region is CASSTGNRLPTDTQYF. For the CDR3, the DNA is TGTGCCAGCAGTACCGGGAACAGGCTTCCCACAGATACGCAGTATTTT. The rearrangement joins TRBV11-1 to TRBJ2-3; D possibly matches TRBD1 or TRBD2 (5 bases each). The V and J ends lost 6 bases and 2 bases respectively, with 18 bases between them. CDR1 is SGHAT, CDR2 FQDESV, per germline (reference sequence). There are 16 residues in the CDR3.

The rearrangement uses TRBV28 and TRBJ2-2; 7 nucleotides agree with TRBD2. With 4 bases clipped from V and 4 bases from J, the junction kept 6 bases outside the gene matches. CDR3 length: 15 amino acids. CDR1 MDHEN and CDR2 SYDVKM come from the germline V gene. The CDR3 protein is CASSSAGVGTGELFF. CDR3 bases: TGTGCCAGCAGTTCGGCGGGAGTAGGCACCGGGGAGCTGTTTTTT.

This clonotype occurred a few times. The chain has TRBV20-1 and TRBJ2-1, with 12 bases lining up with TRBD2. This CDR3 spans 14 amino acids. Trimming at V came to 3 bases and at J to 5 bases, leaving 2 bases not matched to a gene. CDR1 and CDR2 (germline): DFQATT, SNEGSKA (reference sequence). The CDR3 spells CSASGLAGNNEQFF. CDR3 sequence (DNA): TGCAGTGCTAGTGGACTAGCGGGGAACAATGAGCAGTTCTTC.

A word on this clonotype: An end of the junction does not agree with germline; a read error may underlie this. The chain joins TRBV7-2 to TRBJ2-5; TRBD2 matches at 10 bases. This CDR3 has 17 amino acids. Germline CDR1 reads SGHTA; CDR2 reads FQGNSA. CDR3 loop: CVSSLVLTTSGEETQYF. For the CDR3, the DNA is TGTGTCAGCAGCTTAGTCCTCACCACTAGCGGGGAAGAGACCCAGTACTTC.

CDR3 residues: CASMAEYGGDRAPEAFF. For the CDR3, the DNA is TGTGCCAGCATGGCGGAGTATGGAGGGGATCGGGCCCCTGAAGCTTTCTTT. This chain connects TRBV27 to TRBJ1-1; D might be TRBD1 (5 bases). This CDR3 region has 17 residues. Germline V gene lookup returns CDR1 MNHEY and CDR2 SMNVEV (reference sequence). V was trimmed by 7 bases and J by 6 bases, leaving 27 bases between them.

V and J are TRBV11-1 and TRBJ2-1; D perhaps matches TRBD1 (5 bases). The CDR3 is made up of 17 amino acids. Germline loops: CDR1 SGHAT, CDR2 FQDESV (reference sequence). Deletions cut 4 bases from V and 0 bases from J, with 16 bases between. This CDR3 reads CASSSPRADSSYNEQFF. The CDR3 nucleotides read TGTGCCAGCAGCTCCCCCAGGGCGGATAGCTCCTACAATGAGCAGTTCTTC. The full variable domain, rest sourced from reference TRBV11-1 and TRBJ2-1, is EAEVAQSPRYKITEKSQAVAFWCDPISGHATLYWYRQILGQGPELLVQFQDESVVDDSQLPKDRFSAERLKGVDSTLKIQPAELGDSAMYLCASSSPRADSSYNEQFFGPGTRLTVL.

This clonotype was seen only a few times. The CDR3 DNA sequence: TGCGCCAGCAGGATCGACTCTGGGGCCAACGTCCTGACTTTC. This gives the protein CASRIDSGANVLTF. The V and J genes are TRBV5-1 and TRBJ2-6; no definite D call. CDR1 is SGHRS, CDR2 YFSETQ, per germline. The CDR3 totals 14 residues. V shed 5 bases and J shed 0 bases, with 6 bases lying between them.

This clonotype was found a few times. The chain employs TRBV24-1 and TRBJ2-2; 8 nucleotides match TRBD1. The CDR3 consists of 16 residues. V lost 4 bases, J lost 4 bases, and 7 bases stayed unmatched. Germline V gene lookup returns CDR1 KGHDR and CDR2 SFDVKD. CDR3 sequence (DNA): TGTGCCACCAGTGACCCGACAGGGGTTACCACCGGGGAGCTGTTTTTT. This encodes CATSDPTGVTTGELFF.

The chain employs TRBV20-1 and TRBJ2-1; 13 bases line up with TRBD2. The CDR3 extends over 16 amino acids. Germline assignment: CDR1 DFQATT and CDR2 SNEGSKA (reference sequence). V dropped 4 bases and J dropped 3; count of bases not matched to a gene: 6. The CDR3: CSANGLAGVDYNEQFF. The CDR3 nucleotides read TGCAGTGCTAACGGACTAGCGGGAGTCGACTACAATGAGCAGTTCTTC.

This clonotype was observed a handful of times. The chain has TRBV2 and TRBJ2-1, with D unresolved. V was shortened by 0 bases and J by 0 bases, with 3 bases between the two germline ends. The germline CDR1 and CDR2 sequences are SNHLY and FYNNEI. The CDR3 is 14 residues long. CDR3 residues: CASSEAASYNEQFF. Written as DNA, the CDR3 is TGTGCCAGCAGTGAAGCGGCCTCCTACAATGAGCAGTTCTTC.

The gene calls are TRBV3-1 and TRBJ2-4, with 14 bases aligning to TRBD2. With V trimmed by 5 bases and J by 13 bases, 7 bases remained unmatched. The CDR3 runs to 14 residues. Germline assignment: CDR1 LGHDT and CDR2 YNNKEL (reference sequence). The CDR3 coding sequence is TGTGCCAGCAGCGGGACTAGCGGGAGTTACGGGCAGTACTTC. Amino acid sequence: CASSGTSGSYGQYF.

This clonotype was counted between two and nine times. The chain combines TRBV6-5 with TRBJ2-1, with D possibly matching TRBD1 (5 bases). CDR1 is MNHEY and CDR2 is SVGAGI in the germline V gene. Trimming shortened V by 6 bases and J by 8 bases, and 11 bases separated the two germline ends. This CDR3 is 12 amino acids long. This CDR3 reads CASRPGIYEQFF. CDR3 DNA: TGTGCCAGCAGGCCAGGGATATATGAGCAGTTCTTC.

CDR3 region: CASSNTNTGELFF. CDR3 DNA sequence: TGTGCCAGCTCCAACACTAACACCGGGGAGCTGTTTTTT. The chain has TRBV18 and TRBJ2-2; no clear D gene. The CDR3 sequence is 13 residues long. CDR1 is KGHSH, CDR2 LQKENI, per germline. Deletions cut 6 bases from V and 2 bases from J, with 7 bases between. The variable domain in full, completed from reference TRBV18 and TRBJ2-2, reads NAGVMQNPRHLVRRRGQEARLRCSPMKGHSHVYWYRQLPEEGLKFMVYLQKENIIDESGMPKERFSAEFPKEGPSILRIQQVVRGDSAAYFCASSNTNTGELFFGEGSRLTVL.

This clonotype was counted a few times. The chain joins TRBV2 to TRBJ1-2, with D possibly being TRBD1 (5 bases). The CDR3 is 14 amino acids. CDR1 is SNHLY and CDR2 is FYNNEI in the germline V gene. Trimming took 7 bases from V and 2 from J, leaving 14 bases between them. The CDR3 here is CASTRQGGNYGYTF. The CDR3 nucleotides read TGTGCCAGCACGCGCCAGGGAGGGAACTATGGCTACACCTTC.

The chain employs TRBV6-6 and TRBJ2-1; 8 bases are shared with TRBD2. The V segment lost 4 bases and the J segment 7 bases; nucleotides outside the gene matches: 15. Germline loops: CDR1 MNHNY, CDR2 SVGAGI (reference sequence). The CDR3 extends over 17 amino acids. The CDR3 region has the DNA TGTGCCAGCAGTTCCCCCCCTAGCGGGCTTTTGGCAAATGAGCAGTTCTTC. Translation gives CASSSPPSGLLANEQFF.

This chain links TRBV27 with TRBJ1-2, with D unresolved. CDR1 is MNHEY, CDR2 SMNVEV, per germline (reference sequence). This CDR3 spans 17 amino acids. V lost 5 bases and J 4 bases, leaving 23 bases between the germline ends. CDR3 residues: CASSRAWAPPLSYGYTF. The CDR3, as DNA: TGTGCCAGCAGTCGCGCGTGGGCCCCGCCTCTTAGCTATGGCTACACCTTC.

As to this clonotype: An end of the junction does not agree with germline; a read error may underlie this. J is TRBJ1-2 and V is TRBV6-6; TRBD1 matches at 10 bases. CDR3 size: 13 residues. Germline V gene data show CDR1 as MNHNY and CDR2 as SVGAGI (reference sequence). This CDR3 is CATQDRGSYGFTF. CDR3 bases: TGTGCCACCCAGGACAGGGGGAGCTATGGCTTCACCTTC.

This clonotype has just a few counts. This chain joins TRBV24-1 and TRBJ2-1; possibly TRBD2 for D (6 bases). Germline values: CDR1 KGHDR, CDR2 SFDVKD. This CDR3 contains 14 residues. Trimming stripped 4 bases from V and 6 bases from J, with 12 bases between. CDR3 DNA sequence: TGTGCCACCAGTGACACCACTAGCAGCAATGAGCAGTTCTTC. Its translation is CATSDTTSSNEQFF.

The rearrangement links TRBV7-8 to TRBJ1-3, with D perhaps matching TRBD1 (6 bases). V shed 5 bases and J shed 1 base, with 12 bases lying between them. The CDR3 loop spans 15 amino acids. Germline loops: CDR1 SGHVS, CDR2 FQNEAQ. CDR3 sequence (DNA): TGTGCCAGCAGCCAGCTAACAGGGTCTGGAAACACCATATATTTT. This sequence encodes CASSQLTGSGNTIYF.

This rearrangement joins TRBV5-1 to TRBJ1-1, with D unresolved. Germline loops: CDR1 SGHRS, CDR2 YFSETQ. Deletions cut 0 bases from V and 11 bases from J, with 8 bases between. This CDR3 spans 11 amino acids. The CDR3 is CASSLEGRAFF. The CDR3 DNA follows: TGCGCCAGCAGCTTGGAAGGGAGGGCTTTCTTT.

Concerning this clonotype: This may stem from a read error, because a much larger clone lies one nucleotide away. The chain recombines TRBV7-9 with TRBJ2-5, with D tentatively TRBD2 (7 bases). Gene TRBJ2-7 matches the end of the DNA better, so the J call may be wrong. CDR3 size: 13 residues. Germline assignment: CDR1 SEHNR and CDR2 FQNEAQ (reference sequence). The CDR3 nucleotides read TGTGCCAGCAGCTTAAGGGGGGGCAACGAGCAGTACTTC. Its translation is CASSLRGGNEQYF.

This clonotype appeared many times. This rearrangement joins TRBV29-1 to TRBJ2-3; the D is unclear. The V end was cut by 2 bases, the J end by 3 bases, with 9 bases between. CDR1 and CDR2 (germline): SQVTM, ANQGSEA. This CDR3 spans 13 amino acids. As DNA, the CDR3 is TGCAGCGTTGAAAGGCTAGGAACAGATACGCAGTATTTT. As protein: CSVERLGTDTQYF.